Listed here is a single T cell receptor (beta chain). What it binds is unknown. Profiling relied on immunoSEQ multiplex PCR, and the TCRdb table lists in-frame clones only, not all of them. The sample includes about 140,000 clones, 88% seen only once; the top ten take around 3.3%. These data come from a study of T cell responses to AZD1222 COVID-19 vaccine. Regarding the study as a whole: Unmutated variant regions are reportedly targeted by nearly half of spike-specific TCRs. A mostly white British donor set with more females was recruited, and clonal diversity was possibly underestimated.

The V gene end was trimmed by 6 bases and the J gene end by 5 bases; junction bases not matched to a gene: 10. The germline gives CDR1 MNHEY, CDR2 SMNVEV (reference sequence). There are 15 residues in the CDR3. The TCR comes from an adult in good health. The specimen comprised peripheral blood, sampled on day 0 of AZD1222 vaccination. The V gene is TRBV27, the J gene TRBJ2-5, with 9 bases fitting TRBD2. The CDR3 DNA sequence: TGTGCCAGCAGGATAGCGGGAGCGATGACGGAGACCCAGTACTTC. It codes for CASRIAGAMTETQYF.